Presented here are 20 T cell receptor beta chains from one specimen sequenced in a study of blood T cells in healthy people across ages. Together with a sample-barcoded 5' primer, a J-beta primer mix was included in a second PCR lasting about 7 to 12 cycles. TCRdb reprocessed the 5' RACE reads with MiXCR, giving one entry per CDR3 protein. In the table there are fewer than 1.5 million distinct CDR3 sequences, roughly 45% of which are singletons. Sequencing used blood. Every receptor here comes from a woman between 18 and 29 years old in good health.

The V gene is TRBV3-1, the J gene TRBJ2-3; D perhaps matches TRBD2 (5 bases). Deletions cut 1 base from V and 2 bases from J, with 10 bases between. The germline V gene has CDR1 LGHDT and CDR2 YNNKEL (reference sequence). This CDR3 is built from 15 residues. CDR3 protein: CASSQGTLPTDTQYF. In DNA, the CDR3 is TGTGCCAGCAGCCAAGGGACTCTTCCCACAGATACGCAGTATTTT.

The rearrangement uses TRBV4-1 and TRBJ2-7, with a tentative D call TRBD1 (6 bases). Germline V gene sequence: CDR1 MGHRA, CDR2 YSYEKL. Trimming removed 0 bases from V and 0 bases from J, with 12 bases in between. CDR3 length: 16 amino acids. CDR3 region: CASSQDRGSSSYEQYF. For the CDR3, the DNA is TGCGCCAGCAGCCAAGATAGGGGGTCGAGCTCCTACGAGCAGTACTTC.

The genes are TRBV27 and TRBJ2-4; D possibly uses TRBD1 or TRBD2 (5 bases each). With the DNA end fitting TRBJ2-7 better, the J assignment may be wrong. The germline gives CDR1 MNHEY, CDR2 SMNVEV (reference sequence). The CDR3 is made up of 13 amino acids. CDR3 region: CASGWDGGYEQYF. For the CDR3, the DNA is TGTGCCAGCGGTTGGGACGGTGGCTACGAGCAGTACTTC.

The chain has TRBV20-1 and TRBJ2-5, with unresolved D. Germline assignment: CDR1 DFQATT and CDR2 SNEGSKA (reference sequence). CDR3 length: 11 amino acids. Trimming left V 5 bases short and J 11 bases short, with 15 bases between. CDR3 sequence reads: CSAPGAKGQYF. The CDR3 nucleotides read TGCAGTGCTCCCGGCGCAAAAGGGCAGTACTTC.

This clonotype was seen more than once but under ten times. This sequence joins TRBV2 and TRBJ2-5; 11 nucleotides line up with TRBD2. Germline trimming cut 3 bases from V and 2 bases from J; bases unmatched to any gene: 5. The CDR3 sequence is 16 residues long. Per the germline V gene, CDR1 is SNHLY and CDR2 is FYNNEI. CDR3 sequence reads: CASSDVAGGNQETQYF. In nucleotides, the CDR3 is TGTGCCAGCAGTGACGTAGCGGGAGGGAATCAAGAGACCCAGTACTTC.

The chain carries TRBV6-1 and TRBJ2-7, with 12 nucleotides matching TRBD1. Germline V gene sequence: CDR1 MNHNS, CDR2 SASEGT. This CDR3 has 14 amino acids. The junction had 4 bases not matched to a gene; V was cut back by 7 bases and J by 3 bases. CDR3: CASTRDRGHYEQYF. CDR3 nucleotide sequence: TGTGCCAGCACCCGGGACAGGGGGCACTACGAGCAGTACTTC.

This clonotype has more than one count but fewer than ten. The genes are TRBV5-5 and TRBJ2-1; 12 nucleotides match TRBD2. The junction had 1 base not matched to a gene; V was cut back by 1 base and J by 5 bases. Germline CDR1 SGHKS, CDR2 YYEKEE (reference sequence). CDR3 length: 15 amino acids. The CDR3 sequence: CASSLRTSGNNEQFF. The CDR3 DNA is TGTGCCAGCAGCTTGAGGACTAGCGGGAACAATGAGCAGTTCTTC.

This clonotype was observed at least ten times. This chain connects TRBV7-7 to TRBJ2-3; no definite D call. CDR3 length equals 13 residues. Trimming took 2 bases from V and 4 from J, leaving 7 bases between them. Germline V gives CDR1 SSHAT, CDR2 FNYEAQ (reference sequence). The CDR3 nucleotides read TGTGCCAGCAGCTTAAGTCCGGCAGATACGCAGTATTTT. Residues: CASSLSPADTQYF.

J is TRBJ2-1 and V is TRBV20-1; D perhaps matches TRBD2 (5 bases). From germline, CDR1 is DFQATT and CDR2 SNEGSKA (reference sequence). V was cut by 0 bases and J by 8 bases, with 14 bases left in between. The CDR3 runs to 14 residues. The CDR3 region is CSARDDWTSDEQFF. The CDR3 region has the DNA TGCAGTGCTAGAGATGATTGGACTTCCGATGAGCAGTTCTTC.

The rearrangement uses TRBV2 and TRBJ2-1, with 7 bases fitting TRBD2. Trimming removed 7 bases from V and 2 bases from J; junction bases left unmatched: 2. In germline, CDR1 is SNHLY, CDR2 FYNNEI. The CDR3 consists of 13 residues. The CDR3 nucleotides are TGTGCCAGCAACGCGGGAGCCTACAATGAGCAGTTCTTC. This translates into CASNAGAYNEQFF. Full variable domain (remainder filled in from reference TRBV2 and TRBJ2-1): EPEVTQTPSHQVTQMGQEVILRCVPISNHLYFYWYRQILGQKVEFLVSFYNNEISEKSEIFDDQFSVERPDGSNFTLKIRSTKLEDSAMYFCASNAGAYNEQFFGPGTRLTVL.

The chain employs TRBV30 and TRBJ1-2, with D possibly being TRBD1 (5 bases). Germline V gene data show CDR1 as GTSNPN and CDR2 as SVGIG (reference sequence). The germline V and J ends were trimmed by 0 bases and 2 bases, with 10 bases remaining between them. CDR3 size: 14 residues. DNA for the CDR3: TGTGCCTGGAGTGTAGAGGCAGGGAACTATGGCTACACCTTC. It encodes CAWSVEAGNYGYTF.

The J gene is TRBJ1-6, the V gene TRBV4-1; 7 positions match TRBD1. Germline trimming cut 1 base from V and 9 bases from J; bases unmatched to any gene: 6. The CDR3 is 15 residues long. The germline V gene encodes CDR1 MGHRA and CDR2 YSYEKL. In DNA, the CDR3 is TGCGCCAGCAGCCAAGGGGGACAGAGGAGTTCACCCCTCCACTTT. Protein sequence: CASSQGGQRSSPLHF.

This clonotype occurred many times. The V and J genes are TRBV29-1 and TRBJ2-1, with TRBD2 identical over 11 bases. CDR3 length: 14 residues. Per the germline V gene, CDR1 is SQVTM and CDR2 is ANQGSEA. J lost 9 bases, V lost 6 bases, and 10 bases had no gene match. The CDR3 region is CSVDGTSGRGEQFF. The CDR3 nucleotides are TGCAGCGTCGACGGGACTAGCGGACGGGGTGAGCAGTTCTTC.

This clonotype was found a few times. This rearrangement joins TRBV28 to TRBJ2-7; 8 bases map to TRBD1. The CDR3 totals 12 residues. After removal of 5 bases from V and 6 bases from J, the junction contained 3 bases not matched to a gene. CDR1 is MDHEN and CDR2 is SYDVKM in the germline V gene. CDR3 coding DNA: TGTGCCAGCAGTCGCGGACAGGGCGAGCAGTACTTC. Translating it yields CASSRGQGEQYF.

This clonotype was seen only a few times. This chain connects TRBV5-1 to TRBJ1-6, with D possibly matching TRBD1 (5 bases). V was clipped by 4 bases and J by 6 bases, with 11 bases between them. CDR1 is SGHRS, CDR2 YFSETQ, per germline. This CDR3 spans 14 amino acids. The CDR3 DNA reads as TGCGCCAGCAGCCCGGGACGGGGTAATTCACCCCTCCACTTT. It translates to CASSPGRGNSPLHF.

DNA of the CDR3: TGTGCCAGCAGTGTGGATTTTAGCAATCAGCCCCAGCATTTT. Translating it yields CASSVDFSNQPQHF. The chain carries TRBV28 and TRBJ1-5; D is unclear. The V end was cut by 5 bases, the J end by 0 bases, with 8 bases between. Per the germline V gene, CDR1 is MDHEN and CDR2 is SYDVKM. The CDR3 loop spans 14 amino acids.

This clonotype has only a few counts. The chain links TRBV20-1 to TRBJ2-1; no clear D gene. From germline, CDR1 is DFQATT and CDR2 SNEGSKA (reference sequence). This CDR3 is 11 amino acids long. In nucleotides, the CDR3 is TGCAGCCTAAACAGCCACAATGAGCAGTTCTTC. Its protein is CSLNSHNEQFF.

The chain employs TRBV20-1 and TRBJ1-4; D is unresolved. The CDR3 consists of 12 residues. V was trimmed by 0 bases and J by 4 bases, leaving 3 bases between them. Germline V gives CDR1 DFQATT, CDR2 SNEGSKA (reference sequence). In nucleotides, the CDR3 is TGCAGTGCTAGAGACGGTAATGAAAAACTGTTTTTT. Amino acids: CSARDGNEKLFF.

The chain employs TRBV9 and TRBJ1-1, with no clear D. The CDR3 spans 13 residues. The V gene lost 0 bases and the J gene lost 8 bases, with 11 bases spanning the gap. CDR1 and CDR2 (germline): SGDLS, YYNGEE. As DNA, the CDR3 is TGTGCCAGCAGCGTAGCTACAAGTACAGAAGCTTTCTTT. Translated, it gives CASSVATSTEAFF.

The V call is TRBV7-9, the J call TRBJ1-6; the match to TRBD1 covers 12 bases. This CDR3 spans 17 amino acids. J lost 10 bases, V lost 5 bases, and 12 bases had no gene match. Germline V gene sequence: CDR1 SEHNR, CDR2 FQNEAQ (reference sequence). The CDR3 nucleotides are TGTGCCAGCAGCGCGGGACAGGGGGCGGTCAACGGGTCACCCCTCCACTTT. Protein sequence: CASSAGQGAVNGSPLHF.